The text below deals with one TCR beta chain. The antigen remains unidentified. The data stem from a study of T cell responses to AZD1222 COVID-19 vaccine. The germline V gene encodes CDR1 SGHRS and CDR2 YFSETQ. The CDR3 covers 14 residues. The V gene lost 1 base and the J gene lost 3 bases, with 10 bases spanning the gap. The repertoire was sequenced with immunoSEQ multiplex PCR; TCRdb's copy has only in-frame clones and lacks some. The sample holds around 150,000 clones, 90% to 95% seen once. Points from the study as a whole: Possibly, clonal diversity was underestimated; donors were largely white British and included more females.

The chain combines TRBV5-1 with TRBJ1-1; D perhaps matches TRBD1 (5 bases). The sequences come from peripheral blood, collected 28 days after the second AZD1222 dose. This sequence was found in an adult who received the AZD1222 COVID-19 vaccine. The CDR3 nucleotides are TGCGCCAGCAGCTTGAACCAGGGCCACACTGAAGCTTTCTTT. Translated: CASSLNQGHTEAFF.